The rows below give T cell receptor beta chains drawn from one sample of a study of human thymus T cells. The method was immunoSEQ multiplex PCR; TCRdb's version includes in-frame clones alone and lacks a portion of them. The table has 75,000 to 90,000 clones, roughly 96% seen once; the top ten hold roughly 0.03%. Sequencing was done on a sample of thymus tissue. These receptors were taken from a boy younger than two with a congenital heart defect but otherwise immunologically healthy. Each CDR3 is given with its conserved first and last residue. A D gene is named only where the DNA matches it firmly. Rows give clone size only sometimes, using once, few, many, or a class for an expanded clone.

TRBJ2-5 14 TRBD1 . TRBV5-1 CASSLTGVKETQYF TGCGCCAGCAGCTTGACAGGGGTCAAAGAGACCCAGTACTTC
TRBJ1-5 15 TRBD1 . TRBV5-1 CASSPWDSLNQPQHF TGCGCCAGCAGCCCGTGGGACAGTCTCAATCAGCCCCAGCATTTT
TRBJ1-2 16 . . TRBV19 CATTVNFPGTGFGYTF TGTGCCACGACCGTTAACTTTCCGGGCACAGGGTTTGGCTACACCTTC
TRBJ2-5 15 TRBD1 . TRBV7-2 CASSFLDRGMETQYF TGTGCCAGCAGCTTCTTAGACAGGGGCATGGAGACCCAGTACTTC
TRBJ2-4 16 . . TRBV7-2 CASSFGPGSRFKNQYF TGTGCCAGCAGCTTTGGGCCAGGGTCCCGATTTAAGAATCAGTACTTC
TRBJ2-5 14 . . TRBV30 CAWSGLFDQETQYF TGTGCCTGGAGTGGACTATTCGACCAAGAGACCCAGTACTTC
TRBJ1-3 11 . few TRBV25-1 CASSSGNTIYF TGTGCCAGCAGTTCTGGAAACACCATATATTTT
TRBJ2-2 13 . . TRBV30 CAWTGREDEELFF TGTGCCTGGACTGGCAGGGAGGATGAGGAGCTGTTTTTT
TRBJ2-6 17 . . TRBV9 CASSPRLVVSGANVLTF TGTGCCAGCAGCCCCCGATTGGTCGTCTCTGGGGCCAACGTCCTGACTTTC
TRBJ2-5 16 . . TRBV30 CAWSVGLYGDEETQYF TGTGCCTGGAGTGTAGGCCTATACGGGGACGAGGAGACCCAGTACTTC
TRBJ2-7 14 . . TRBV6-5 CASSYGGSPYEQYF TGTGCCAGCAGTTACGGGGGATCCCCCTACGAGCAGTACTTC
TRBJ2-7 16 . . TRBV10-2 CASSESRRFGSYEQYF TGCGCCAGCAGTGAGTCCCGGAGATTCGGCTCCTACGAGCAGTACTTC
TRBJ1-1 13 . . TRBV27 CASSDPRYTEAFF TGTGCCAGCAGTGATCCCAGGTATACTGAAGCTTTCTTT
TRBJ1-3 16 . . TRBV5-1 CASSSGPPWVGNTIYF TGCGCCAGCAGCTCCGGACCGCCGTGGGTGGGAAACACCATATATTTT
TRBJ1-1 17 . . TRBV7-2 CASSLESPQAVGTEAFF TGTGCCAGCAGCTTGGAATCCCCCCAGGCGGTAGGGACTGAAGCTTTCTTT
TRBJ1-2 13 . once TRBV2 CASHTETTYGYTF TGTGCCAGCCATACAGAAACTACTTATGGCTACACCTTC
TRBJ2-1 15 . . TRBV18 CASSLPRGIDNEQFF TGTGCCAGCTCACTGCCCAGAGGAATAGACAATGAGCAGTTCTTC
TRBJ2-1 14 TRBD1 once TRBV11-2 CASSYRTGDNEQFF TGTGCCAGCAGTTATCGGACAGGGGACAATGAGCAGTTCTTC
TRBJ2-5 20 TRBD2 . TRBV5-1 CASSPERPGLAGGIGETQYF TGCGCCAGCAGCCCAGAAAGGCCGGGACTAGCGGGAGGGATAGGAGAGACCCAGTACTTC
TRBJ1-3 17 . few TRBV6-1 CASSEAGQPTSGNTIYF TGTGCCAGCAGTGAAGCCGGACAGCCAACCTCTGGAAACACCATATATTTT
TRBJ2-2 14 . . TRBV27 CASKGRANTGELFF TGTGCCAGCAAGGGCAGGGCTAACACCGGGGAGCTGTTTTTT
TRBJ1-5 16 TRBD1 . TRBV6-1 CASSEAATGGRQPQHF TGTGCCAGCAGTGAAGCGGCCACAGGGGGCCGTCAGCCCCAGCATTTT
TRBJ1-4 16 TRBD1 . TRBV30 CAWSLPQGGANEKLFF TGTGCCTGGAGTCTTCCTCAGGGGGGAGCTAATGAAAAACTGTTTTTT
TRBJ2-7 15 . . TRBV5-6 CASSLASPRNYEQYF TGTGCCAGCAGCTTGGCGAGCCCTAGGAACTACGAGCAGTACTTC
TRBJ1-3 16 . . TRBV5-6 CASSLYQGTSGNTIYF TGTGCCAGCAGCTTGTACCAGGGGACGTCTGGAAACACCATATATTTT
TRBJ2-5 13 . . TRBV7-9 CASSLPRGETQYF TGTGCCAGCAGCTTACCCCGCGGGGAGACCCAGTACTTC
TRBJ1-2 14 TRBD1 . TRBV6-1 CASSEPRQGEGYTF TGTGCCAGCAGTGAACCCCGACAGGGAGAGGGCTACACCTTC
TRBJ2-1 13 . . TRBV5-4 CASSGQNRDPQFF TGTGCCAGCAGCGGCCAGAACCGGGACCCTCAGTTCTTC
TRBJ2-1 16 . . TRBV4-1 CASSQSVGNIYNEQFF TGCGCCAGCAGCCAATCCGTCGGGAACATCTACAATGAGCAGTTCTTC
TRBJ1-5 14 . . TRBV6-6 CASRSGAGNQPQHF TGTGCCAGCAGGTCGGGGGCTGGCAATCAGCCCCAGCATTTT
TRBJ2-1 17 . once TRBV10-1 CASSGVARITSYNEQFF TGCGCCAGCTCGGGGGTAGCGCGGATCACCTCCTACAATGAGCAGTTCTTC
TRBJ1-1 18 TRBD1 . TRBV11-1 CASSPDQGGLTGGTEAFF TGTGCCAGCAGCCCCGATCAGGGGGGCCTCACTGGGGGCACTGAAGCTTTCTTT
TRBJ2-3 17 TRBD2 . TRBV5-1 CASSLGSSGTSTDTQYF TGCGCCAGCAGCTTGGGTAGTAGCGGGACCAGCACAGATACGCAGTATTTT
TRBJ1-2 15 TRBD1 . TRBV7-2 CASSLIGRGLGGYTF TGTGCCAGCAGCTTAATCGGCAGGGGGCTCGGTGGCTACACCTTC
TRBJ2-3 18 TRBD2 . TRBV7-2 CASSLTGLAGEGGNTQYF TGTGCCAGCAGCTTAACGGGACTAGCGGGAGAGGGAGGGAATACGCAGTATTTT
TRBJ2-5 18 TRBD2 . TRBV30 CAWSPKGTSGGYQETQYF TGTGCCTGGAGTCCAAAGGGGACTAGCGGGGGGTACCAAGAGACCCAGTACTTC
TRBJ1-4 15 . . TRBV2 CASSEGAAGDEKLFF TGTGCCAGCAGTGAGGGGGCGGCCGGAGATGAAAAACTGTTTTTT
TRBJ2-5 15 TRBD2 . TRBV18 CASSPPSSGMETQYF TGTGCCAGCTCACCACCGTCTAGCGGTATGGAGACCCAGTACTTC
TRBJ2-1 16 TRBD1 once TRBV4-2 CASSRTQGALYNEQFF TGTGCCAGCAGCCGGACTCAGGGGGCCCTTTACAATGAGCAGTTCTTC
TRBJ1-2 15 . . TRBV5-1 CASSLGDYGSYGYTF TGCGCCAGCAGTCTCGGGGATTATGGCTCCTATGGCTACACCTTC
TRBJ1-3 11 . . TRBV7-9 CARGAGNTIYF TGTGCCAGGGGGGCTGGAAACACCATATATTTT
TRBJ1-2 15 . . TRBV5-1 CASSPPDGWNYGYTF TGCGCCAGCAGCCCCCCGGATGGATGGAACTATGGCTACACCTTC
TRBJ1-2 14 . . TRBV9 CASTPRTVNYGYTF TGTGCCAGCACCCCCAGGACCGTTAACTATGGCTACACCTTC
TRBJ1-4 14 TRBD1 . TRBV19 CASSSLRGNEKLFF TGTGCCAGTAGCTCCCTCAGGGGGAATGAAAAACTGTTTTTT
TRBJ2-7 15 . . TRBV19 CASSTELTPSYEQYF TGTGCCAGTAGTACCGAGCTTACACCGTCCTACGAGCAGTACTTC
TRBJ2-2 16 . . TRBV7-9 CASSSPGRVNTGELFF TGTGCCAGCAGCTCTCCGGGGCGGGTCAACACCGGGGAGCTGTTTTTT
TRBJ1-2 17 . . TRBV4-3 CASSGGGQDRINYGYTF TGCGCCAGCAGCGGGGGGGGTCAGGACAGAATAAACTATGGCTACACCTTC
TRBJ2-4 16 . once TRBV5-6 CASSSNRGKAKNIQYF TGTGCCAGCAGCTCCAATAGGGGGAAAGCCAAAAACATTCAGTACTTC
TRBJ1-2 13 . . TRBV28 CASSPIRRYGYTF TGTGCCAGCAGTCCGATCAGAAGGTATGGCTACACCTTC
TRBJ1-6 14 . . TRBV5-6 CASSLRARVSPLHF TGTGCCAGCAGCTTGAGGGCCCGAGTCTCTCCCCTCCACTTT
TRBJ1-1 16 TRBD1 . TRBV18 CASSPDLPGQDTEAFF TGTGCCAGCTCACCAGACCTCCCGGGACAGGACACTGAAGCTTTCTTT
TRBJ1-1 15 TRBD1 . TRBV5-4 CASSLVQGAGTEAFF TGTGCCAGCAGCTTGGTCCAGGGGGCGGGCACTGAAGCTTTCTTT
TRBJ1-5 16 . . TRBV10-2 CASSENEQGKDQPQHF TGCGCCAGCAGTGAAAACGAACAGGGAAAGGATCAGCCCCAGCATTTT
TRBJ1-2 18 TRBD1 once TRBV7-9 CASSLQGAMRGMKNGYTF TGTGCCAGCAGCCTACAGGGGGCAATGAGAGGGATGAAAAATGGCTACACCTTC
TRBJ1-6 17 TRBD1 . TRBV18 CASSPSSRDRDNSPLHF TGTGCCAGCTCACCAAGTAGCCGGGACAGGGATAATTCACCCCTCCACTTT
TRBJ2-7 13 . . TRBV27 CASSWWGEGEQYF TGTGCCAGCAGTTGGTGGGGCGAAGGCGAGCAGTACTTC